A selection of T cell receptor beta chains follows, all from one sample in a study of early T cells in non-severe SARS-CoV-2 infection. Each CDR3 protein is one row after TCRdb ran MiXCR on the 5' RACE reads. The sample has tens of thousands of distinct CDR3 sequences, about 10% seen once. The material was whole blood, obtained at baseline. The receptors stem from an adult who was a healthcare worker with PCR-confirmed SARS-CoV-2 infection or an uninfected control (not recorded which). CDR3s include the opening cysteine and the closing phenylalanine or tryptophan. The order of the fields is clone size, J gene, V gene, D gene, CDR3 protein, CDR3 DNA. The D gene is left open where the match is weak. Clone size is given for some rows only: seen once, a few or many times, or a class if the clone is expanded.

clone size: NA; J gene: TRBJ1-4; V gene: TRBV6-6; D gene: TRBD1; CDR3 protein: CASTLDRGSEKLFF; CDR3 DNA: TGTGCCAGCACCCTGGACAGGGGAAGTGAAAAACTGTTTTTT
clone size: few; J gene: TRBJ1-2; V gene: TRBV28; D gene: NA; CDR3 protein: CASSLYRVALYGYTF; CDR3 DNA: TGTGCCAGCAGTTTATATAGGGTCGCCCTCTATGGCTACACCTTC
clone size: NA; J gene: TRBJ2-3; V gene: TRBV18; D gene: NA; CDR3 protein: CASSPIPPGLADTQYF; CDR3 DNA: TGTGCCAGCTCACCCATCCCGCCCGGGTTGGCAGATACGCAGTATTTT
clone size: NA; J gene: TRBJ2-3; V gene: TRBV28; D gene: TRBD2; CDR3 protein: CASSFLGGRRTDTQYF; CDR3 DNA: TGTGCCAGCAGTTTTTTAGGCGGGAGACGCACAGATACGCAGTATTTT
clone size: few; J gene: TRBJ2-1; V gene: TRBV19; D gene: TRBD2; CDR3 protein: CASSSWAGAYNEQFF; CDR3 DNA: TGTGCCAGTAGTTCCTGGGCGGGAGCTTACAATGAGCAGTTCTTC
clone size: NA; J gene: TRBJ2-2; V gene: TRBV10-2; D gene: NA; CDR3 protein: CASTEGLNTGELFF; CDR3 DNA: TGCGCCAGCACCGAGGGATTGAACACCGGGGAGCTGTTTTTT
clone size: few; J gene: TRBJ1-1; V gene: TRBV2; D gene: NA; CDR3 protein: CASSPSYYTEAFF; CDR3 DNA: TGTGCCAGCAGTCCGAGTTACTATACTGAAGCTTTCTTT
clone size: many; J gene: TRBJ2-5; V gene: TRBV12-3/TRBV12-4; D gene: NA; CDR3 protein: CASSFGGETQYF; CDR3 DNA: TGTGCCAGCAGTTTTGGTGGGGAGACCCAGTACTTC
clone size: many; J gene: TRBJ2-1; V gene: TRBV18; D gene: NA; CDR3 protein: CASSPNQRNNEQFF; CDR3 DNA: TGTGCCAGCTCACCAAATCAGCGAAACAATGAGCAGTTCTTC
clone size: NA; J gene: TRBJ1-5; V gene: TRBV12-3/TRBV12-4; D gene: NA; CDR3 protein: CASTPGPNQPQHF; CDR3 DNA: TGTGCCAGCACCCCCGGTCCCAATCAGCCCCAGCATTTT
clone size: NA; J gene: TRBJ2-1; V gene: TRBV19; D gene: NA; CDR3 protein: CASSASRAGNNEQFF; CDR3 DNA: TGTGCCAGTAGTGCTTCTAGAGCGGGTAACAATGAGCAGTTCTTC
clone size: few; J gene: TRBJ2-3; V gene: TRBV12-3/TRBV12-4; D gene: TRBD2; CDR3 protein: CASSPTSDLTDTQYF; CDR3 DNA: TGTGCCAGCAGCCCCACTAGCGACCTCACAGATACGCAGTATTTT
clone size: NA; J gene: TRBJ1-1; V gene: TRBV6-5; D gene: NA; CDR3 protein: CASSLTASNTEAFF; CDR3 DNA: TGTGCCAGCAGTTTGACAGCTTCTAACACTGAAGCTTTCTTT
clone size: many; J gene: TRBJ1-3; V gene: TRBV7-8; D gene: NA; CDR3 protein: CASSLFSPGNTIYF; CDR3 DNA: TGTGCCAGCAGCCTCTTCTCGCCCGGAAACACCATATATTTT
clone size: many; J gene: TRBJ2-7; V gene: TRBV25-1; D gene: NA; CDR3 protein: CASSERPYEQYF; CDR3 DNA: TGTGCCAGCAGTGAACGTCCCTACGAGCAGTACTTC
clone size: few; J gene: TRBJ2-5; V gene: TRBV6-1; D gene: TRBD2; CDR3 protein: CASRAGTSQETQYF; CDR3 DNA: TGTGCCAGCAGAGCCGGGACTAGTCAAGAGACCCAGTACTTC
clone size: many; J gene: TRBJ1-2; V gene: TRBV4-2; D gene: NA; CDR3 protein: CASSHVGVEFYGYTF; CDR3 DNA: TGTGCCAGCAGCCATGTGGGGGTTGAATTCTATGGCTACACCTTC
clone size: NA; J gene: TRBJ1-1; V gene: TRBV3-1; D gene: NA; CDR3 protein: CASSQDLRNTEAFF; CDR3 DNA: TGTGCCAGCAGCCAAGATTTGAGAAACACTGAAGCTTTCTTT
clone size: few; J gene: TRBJ2-6; V gene: TRBV12-3/TRBV12-4; D gene: NA; CDR3 protein: CAISPKGGANVLTF; CDR3 DNA: TGTGCCATCAGTCCCAAGGGCGGGGCCAACGTCCTGACTTTC
clone size: few; J gene: TRBJ2-5; V gene: TRBV9; D gene: NA; CDR3 protein: CASSSPSGGETQYF; CDR3 DNA: TGTGCCAGCAGTTCACCTTCTGGGGGGGAGACCCAGTACTTC
clone size: NA; J gene: TRBJ2-1; V gene: TRBV3-2; D gene: NA; CDR3 protein: CASSQQTGSGSGEQFF; CDR3 DNA: TGTGCCAGCAGCCAACAGACGGGAAGCGGGAGTGGTGAGCAGTTCTTC
clone size: few; J gene: TRBJ2-2; V gene: TRBV12-3/TRBV12-4; D gene: TRBD2; CDR3 protein: CASTASGIYTGELFF; CDR3 DNA: TGTGCCAGCACCGCTAGCGGGATATATACCGGGGAGCTGTTTTTT
clone size: NA; J gene: TRBJ2-1; V gene: TRBV5-1; D gene: TRBD2; CDR3 protein: CASSFPSGAYNEQFF; CDR3 DNA: TGCGCCAGCAGCTTCCCTAGCGGAGCCTACAATGAGCAGTTCTTC
clone size: many; J gene: TRBJ2-7; V gene: TRBV20-1; D gene: TRBD1; CDR3 protein: CSASGDRVEQYF; CDR3 DNA: TGCAGTGCTAGTGGGGACAGGGTCGAGCAGTACTTC
clone size: many; J gene: TRBJ1-5; V gene: TRBV27; D gene: NA; CDR3 protein: CASSFLRDQPQHF; CDR3 DNA: TGTGCCAGCAGTTTTCTCAGGGATCAGCCCCAGCATTTT
clone size: many; J gene: TRBJ2-1; V gene: TRBV24-1; D gene: TRBD2; CDR3 protein: CATSRAGGTHEQFF; CDR3 DNA: TGTGCCACCAGTCGGGCGGGAGGGACCCATGAGCAGTTCTTC
clone size: NA; J gene: TRBJ1-5; V gene: TRBV2; D gene: NA; CDR3 protein: CASSESGVQPQHF; CDR3 DNA: TGTGCCAGCAGTGAATCCGGGGTTCAGCCCCAGCATTTT
clone size: NA; J gene: TRBJ2-1; V gene: TRBV20-1; D gene: TRBD2; CDR3 protein: CSATSGTSGRYNEQFF; CDR3 DNA: TGCAGTGCTACTTCCGGGACTAGCGGGAGATACAATGAGCAGTTCTTC
clone size: few; J gene: TRBJ2-7; V gene: TRBV28; D gene: NA; CDR3 protein: CATLGVARRFEQYF; CDR3 DNA: TGTGCCACCCTGGGGGTAGCCCGCCGTTTCGAGCAGTACTTC
clone size: few; J gene: TRBJ2-2; V gene: TRBV4-1; D gene: TRBD1; CDR3 protein: CASSHFSGTANTGELFF; CDR3 DNA: TGCGCCAGCAGCCACTTCTCCGGGACAGCGAACACCGGGGAGCTGTTTTTT
clone size: many; J gene: TRBJ2-3; V gene: TRBV27; D gene: TRBD2; CDR3 protein: CASSLTSGRAYTDTQYF; CDR3 DNA: TGTGCCAGCAGTTTGACTAGCGGGAGAGCGTACACAGATACGCAGTATTTT
clone size: NA; J gene: TRBJ2-2; V gene: TRBV18; D gene: NA; CDR3 protein: CASSQNAGELFF; CDR3 DNA: TGTGCCAGCTCACAGAATGCCGGGGAGCTGTTTTTT
clone size: NA; J gene: TRBJ1-2; V gene: TRBV4-1; D gene: NA; CDR3 protein: CASSQGQGPPYGYTF; CDR3 DNA: TGCGCCAGCAGCCAAGGTCAGGGGCCCCCCTATGGCTACACCTTC
clone size: NA; J gene: TRBJ1-5; V gene: TRBV12-3/TRBV12-4; D gene: TRBD1; CDR3 protein: CASSPGQGILNQPQHF; CDR3 DNA: TGTGCCAGCAGTCCTGGACAGGGAATCCTCAATCAGCCCCAGCATTTT
clone size: NA; J gene: TRBJ2-7; V gene: TRBV15; D gene: NA; CDR3 protein: CATSREGSGSYEQYF; CDR3 DNA: TGTGCCACCAGCAGGGAGGGTTCTGGGTCGTACGAGCAGTACTTC
clone size: NA; J gene: TRBJ2-7; V gene: TRBV10-3; D gene: NA; CDR3 protein: CATGEGLDLYEQYF; CDR3 DNA: TGTGCCACAGGGGAGGGATTGGATTTGTACGAGCAGTACTTC
clone size: few; J gene: TRBJ2-3; V gene: TRBV27; D gene: TRBD2; CDR3 protein: CASKPGLATDTQYF; CDR3 DNA: TGTGCCAGCAAACCGGGACTAGCAACAGATACGCAGTATTTT
clone size: many; J gene: TRBJ1-6; V gene: TRBV6-5; D gene: NA; CDR3 protein: CASSPRTMDTGGTSPLHF; CDR3 DNA: TGTGCCAGCAGCCCACGGACGATGGACACGGGGGGGACTTCACCCCTCCACTTT
clone size: few; J gene: TRBJ2-7; V gene: TRBV6-1; D gene: TRBD1; CDR3 protein: CASSDRGLSYEQYF; CDR3 DNA: TGTGCCAGCAGTGACAGGGGGTTATCCTACGAGCAGTACTTC
clone size: few; J gene: TRBJ1-5; V gene: TRBV12-3/TRBV12-4; D gene: NA; CDR3 protein: CASSPRQGFSQPQHF; CDR3 DNA: TGTGCCAGCAGTCCCCGGCAGGGCTTTTCGCAGCCCCAGCATTTT
clone size: NA; J gene: TRBJ2-7; V gene: TRBV6-6; D gene: NA; CDR3 protein: CASTGSGYEQYF; CDR3 DNA: TGTGCCAGCACTGGGTCGGGGTACGAGCAGTACTTC
clone size: few; J gene: TRBJ1-5; V gene: TRBV18; D gene: NA; CDR3 protein: CASSPPTGEPQHF; CDR3 DNA: TGTGCCAGCTCACCACCTACGGGAGAGCCCCAGCATTTT
clone size: NA; J gene: TRBJ2-7; V gene: TRBV11-1; D gene: TRBD2; CDR3 protein: CASSSGLFSYEQYF; CDR3 DNA: TGTGCCAGCAGCTCGGGACTATTCTCCTACGAGCAGTACTTC
clone size: few; J gene: TRBJ2-2; V gene: TRBV10-3; D gene: NA; CDR3 protein: CAISERQDTGELFF; CDR3 DNA: TGTGCCATCAGTGAGAGACAGGACACCGGGGAGCTGTTTTTT
clone size: NA; J gene: TRBJ1-6; V gene: TRBV27; D gene: TRBD1; CDR3 protein: CASSFGGGDWGSPLHF; CDR3 DNA: TGTGCCAGCAGTTTCGGAGGGGGCGATTGGGGGTCACCCCTCCACTTT
clone size: NA; J gene: TRBJ2-4; V gene: TRBV15; D gene: TRBD2; CDR3 protein: CATSREGSGRNIQYF; CDR3 DNA: TGTGCCACCAGCAGAGAAGGGAGCGGGAGGAACATTCAGTACTTC
clone size: NA; J gene: TRBJ1-6; V gene: TRBV12-3/TRBV12-4; D gene: NA; CDR3 protein: CASSLSYNSPLHF; CDR3 DNA: TGTGCCAGCAGTTTATCCTATAATTCACCCCTCCACTTT
clone size: few; J gene: TRBJ1-5; V gene: TRBV6-5; D gene: NA; CDR3 protein: CASRYSEGGPQHF; CDR3 DNA: TGTGCCAGTAGATACTCGGAGGGGGGGCCCCAGCATTTT
clone size: few; J gene: TRBJ2-1; V gene: TRBV3-1; D gene: TRBD2; CDR3 protein: CASSPRTSGRAINEQFF; CDR3 DNA: TGTGCCAGCAGCCCCCGGACTAGCGGGAGGGCCATCAATGAGCAGTTCTTC
clone size: NA; J gene: TRBJ2-1; V gene: TRBV15; D gene: NA; CDR3 protein: CATSRDPQRNHEQFF; CDR3 DNA: TGTGCCACCAGCAGGGACCCGCAAAGGAACCATGAGCAGTTCTTC
clone size: many; J gene: TRBJ2-4; V gene: TRBV9; D gene: NA; CDR3 protein: CASSPGAAKNIQYF; CDR3 DNA: TGTGCCAGCAGCCCCGGGGCCGCCAAAAACATTCAGTACTTC
clone size: NA; J gene: TRBJ2-7; V gene: TRBV5-5; D gene: NA; CDR3 protein: CASSRAAYYEQYF; CDR3 DNA: TGTGCCAGCAGCCGGGCAGCATACTACGAGCAGTACTTC
clone size: few; J gene: TRBJ2-7; V gene: TRBV20-1; D gene: NA; CDR3 protein: CSAKGFSYEQYF; CDR3 DNA: TGCAGTGCTAAGGGCTTCTCCTACGAGCAGTACTTC
clone size: few; J gene: TRBJ2-7; V gene: TRBV12-3/TRBV12-4; D gene: NA; CDR3 protein: CASSLGNEQYF; CDR3 DNA: TGTGCCAGCAGCTTGGGGAACGAGCAGTACTTC
clone size: many; J gene: TRBJ2-7; V gene: TRBV20-1; D gene: NA; CDR3 protein: CSASKDPYEQYF; CDR3 DNA: TGCAGTGCTAGTAAGGATCCCTACGAGCAGTACTTC
clone size: NA; J gene: TRBJ2-1; V gene: TRBV11-2; D gene: NA; CDR3 protein: CASSRSHNEQFF; CDR3 DNA: TGTGCCAGCAGCCGGAGTCACAATGAGCAGTTCTTC
clone size: NA; J gene: TRBJ2-7; V gene: TRBV9; D gene: TRBD2; CDR3 protein: CASSVIAGGPSQPSYEQYF; CDR3 DNA: TGTGCCAGCAGCGTCATAGCGGGAGGCCCCTCACAACCTTCTTACGAGCAGTACTTC
clone size: few; J gene: TRBJ2-5; V gene: TRBV24-1; D gene: NA; CDR3 protein: CATSAVGETQYF; CDR3 DNA: TGTGCCACCAGTGCGGTTGGGGAGACCCAGTACTTC
clone size: NA; J gene: TRBJ2-3; V gene: TRBV28; D gene: NA; CDR3 protein: CASSFQGSTDTQYF; CDR3 DNA: TGTGCCAGCAGTTTTCAGGGAAGCACAGATACGCAGTATTTT